The rows below give T cell receptor beta chains drawn from one sample of a study of Graves' ophthalmopathy and Graves' hyperthyroidism. TCRdb used MiXCR to reprocess the multiplex PCR reads, holding one entry per CDR3 protein. The top ten clones hold around 10% of a sample with around 1.1 million distinct CDR3 sequences, 35% to 40% of them seen once. The material sequenced was peripheral blood or thyroid tissue (not recorded which). These receptors were taken from an adult man with Graves' hyperthyroidism. Both conserved end residues are part of each CDR3.

j_call v_call cdr3_aa
TRBJ2-5 TRBV4-1 CASSQDLQTQYF
TRBJ1-2 TRBV20-1 CSAWVAGYNYGYTF
TRBJ1-4 TRBV9 CASSEGSHQEKLFF
TRBJ2-7 TRBV12-3/TRBV12-4 CASRGLGLAGAYEQYF
TRBJ2-7 TRBV29-1 CSVGEGPWPYEQYF
TRBJ2-7 TRBV10-1 CASSESSDSSYEQYF
TRBJ1-1 TRBV7-9 CASSLSAGGGTEAFF
TRBJ1-6 TRBV12-3/TRBV12-4 CASSLGRGSSPLHF
TRBJ1-1 TRBV20-1 CSASSGYTEAFF
TRBJ1-5 TRBV12-3/TRBV12-4 CASSFGNNQPQHF
TRBJ1-1 TRBV7-9 CASSLDRLTAFF
TRBJ2-3 TRBV10-3 CAISVGGRDTQYF
TRBJ2-7 TRBV7-2 CASSSWVRYEQYF
TRBJ1-2 TRBV10-3 CAISQRDSNYGYTF
TRBJ2-7 TRBV9 CASSLEQGLKDEQYF
TRBJ2-7 TRBV7-8 CASSQEVAIYEQYF
TRBJ1-5 TRBV19 CASSTTDRGGQPQHF
TRBJ2-6 TRBV7-2 CASTTDRGLFGANVLTF
TRBJ1-2 TRBV29-1 CSVEEDREVPWGYTF
TRBJ2-7 TRBV7-2 CASSLGRVQGTYEQYF
TRBJ2-2 TRBV7-6 CASSSYRVNTGELFF
TRBJ2-3 TRBV7-2 CARRYTDTQYF
TRBJ2-5 TRBV5-8 CASSSAGPGEETQYF
TRBJ1-3 TRBV2 CASSTPGSSGNTIYF
TRBJ2-5 TRBV7-2 CASSPGLAGQETQYF
TRBJ2-2 TRBV19 CASSPRTSGYPNTGELFF
TRBJ1-6 TRBV13 CASSSRGYNSPLHF
TRBJ1-1 TRBV29-1 CSVEGGRGGDTEAFF
TRBJ2-6 TRBV29-1 CSVESRDGSGANVLTF
TRBJ1-5 TRBV29-1 CSVGQGPNQPQHF
TRBJ2-7 TRBV10-2 CASSRRLTGGRSYEQYF
TRBJ2-7 TRBV5-1 CASSLKHSGTYEQYF
TRBJ1-2 TRBV10-3 CAISGKGVGYTF
TRBJ2-2 TRBV14 CASSRTSGRYTGELFF
TRBJ2-7 TRBV10-3 CAISYGWDEQYF
TRBJ2-1 TRBV2 CASRGDQHYEQFF
TRBJ2-7 TRBV20-1 CSAGKPQGYEQYF
TRBJ2-5 TRBV7-9 CASSHGGGQETQYF
TRBJ1-5 TRBV15 CATSSQDQGIHQPQHF
TRBJ2-7 TRBV13 CASSRLGHAYEQYF
TRBJ2-7 TRBV7-2 CASSQDWDRRGYEQYF